The TCR beta chain described here comes from a study of T cells in Graves' hyperthyroidism and ophthalmopathy. Study overall: Pretreatment peripheral blood was obtained at initial diagnosis.

Germline CDR1 and CDR2: LNHDA and SQIVND (reference sequence). This CDR3 contains 16 residues. The V segment lost 6 bases and the J segment 3 bases; nucleotides outside the gene matches: 12. Ten or more counts support this clonotype. Regions amplified from RNA transcripts were the TCR beta CDR3 regions. First-round RT-PCR targeting the TCR CDR3 was performed with the HTBI primer set. TCRdb re-analysed the multiplex PCR reads in MiXCR, keeping a single row per CDR3 protein. The sample shows approximately 640,000 distinct CDR3 sequences, roughly 17% of them seen only once. The J gene is TRBJ2-5, the V gene TRBV19, with 8 bases fitting TRBD1. This receptor was identified in a man aged 50 or older with Graves' hyperthyroidism. The sample was blood. The CDR3, as DNA: TGTGCCAGTAGCCCTATTCCGGGACAGGCCAAAGAGACCCAGTACTTC. Translation: CASSPIPGQAKETQYF.